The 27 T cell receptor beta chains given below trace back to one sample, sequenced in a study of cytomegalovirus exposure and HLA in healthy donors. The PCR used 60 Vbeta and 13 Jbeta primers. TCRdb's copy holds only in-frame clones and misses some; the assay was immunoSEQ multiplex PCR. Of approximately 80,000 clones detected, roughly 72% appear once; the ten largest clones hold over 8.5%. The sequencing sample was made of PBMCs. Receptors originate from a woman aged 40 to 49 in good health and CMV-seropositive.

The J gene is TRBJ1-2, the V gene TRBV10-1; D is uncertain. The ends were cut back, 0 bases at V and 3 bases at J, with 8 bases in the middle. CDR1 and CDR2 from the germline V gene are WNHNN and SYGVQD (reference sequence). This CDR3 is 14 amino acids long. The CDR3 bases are TGCGCCAGCAGTGAGTCCGGGATGGACTATGGCTACACCTTC. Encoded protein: CASSESGMDYGYTF.

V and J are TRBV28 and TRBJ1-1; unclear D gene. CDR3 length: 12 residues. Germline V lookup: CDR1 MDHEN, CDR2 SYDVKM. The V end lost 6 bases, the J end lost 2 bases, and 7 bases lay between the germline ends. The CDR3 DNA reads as TGTGCCAGCAGCCCCCCTAACACTGAAGCTTTCTTT. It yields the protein CASSPPNTEAFF.

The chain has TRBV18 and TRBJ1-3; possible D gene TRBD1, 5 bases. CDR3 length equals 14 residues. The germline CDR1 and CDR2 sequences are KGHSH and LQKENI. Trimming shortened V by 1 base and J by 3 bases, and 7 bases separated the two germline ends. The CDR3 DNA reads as TGTGCCAGCTCACCACAGGGGTATGGAAACACCATATATTTT. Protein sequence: CASSPQGYGNTIYF. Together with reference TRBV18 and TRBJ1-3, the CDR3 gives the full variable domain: NAGVMQNPRHLVRRRGQEARLRCSPMKGHSHVYWYRQLPEEGLKFMVYLQKENIIDESGMPKERFSAEFPKEGPSILRIQQVVRGDSAAYFCASSPQGYGNTIYFGEGSWLTVV.

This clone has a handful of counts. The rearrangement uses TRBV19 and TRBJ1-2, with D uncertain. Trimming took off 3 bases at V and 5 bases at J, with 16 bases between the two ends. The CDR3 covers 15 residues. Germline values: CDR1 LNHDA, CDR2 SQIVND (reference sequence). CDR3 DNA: TGTGCCAGTAGTATGAGGCTGGCCGACCTATATGGCTACACCTTC. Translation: CASSMRLADLYGYTF.

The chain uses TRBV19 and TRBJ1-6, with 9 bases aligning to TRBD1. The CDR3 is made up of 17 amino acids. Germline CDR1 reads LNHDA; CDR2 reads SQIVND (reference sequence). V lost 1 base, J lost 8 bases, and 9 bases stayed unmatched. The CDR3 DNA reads TGTGCCAGTAGTATAGTTCCGACCGGGACAGGGTATTCACCCCTCCACTTT. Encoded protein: CASSIVPTGTGYSPLHF. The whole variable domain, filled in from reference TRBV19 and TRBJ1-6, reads DGGITQSPKYLFRKEGQNVTLSCEQNLNHDAMYWYRQDPGQGLRLIYYSQIVNDFQKGDIAEGYSVSREKKESFPLTVTSAQKNPTAFYLCASSIVPTGTGYSPLHFGNGTRLTVT.

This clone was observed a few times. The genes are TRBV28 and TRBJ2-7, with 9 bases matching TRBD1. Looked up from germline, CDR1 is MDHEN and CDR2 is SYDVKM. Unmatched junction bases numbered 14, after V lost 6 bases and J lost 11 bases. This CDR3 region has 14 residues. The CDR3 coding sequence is TGTGCCAGCAGACCGGACAGGGGTACCTTTAGGGAGTACTTC. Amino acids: CASRPDRGTFREYF.

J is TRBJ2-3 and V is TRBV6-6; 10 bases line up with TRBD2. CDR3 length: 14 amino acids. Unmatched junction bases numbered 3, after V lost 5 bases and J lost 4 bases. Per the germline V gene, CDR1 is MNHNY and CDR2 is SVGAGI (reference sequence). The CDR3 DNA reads TGTGCCAGCAGTCCAGCGGGAGGGCCAGATACGCAGTATTTT. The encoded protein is CASSPAGGPDTQYF.

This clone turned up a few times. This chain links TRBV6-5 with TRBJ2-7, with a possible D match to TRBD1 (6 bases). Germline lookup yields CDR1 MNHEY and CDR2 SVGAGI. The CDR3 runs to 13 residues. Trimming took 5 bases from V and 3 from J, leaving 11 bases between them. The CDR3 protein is CASSPGTLYEQYF. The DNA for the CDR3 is TGTGCCAGCAGTCCCGGGACACTCTACGAGCAGTACTTC.

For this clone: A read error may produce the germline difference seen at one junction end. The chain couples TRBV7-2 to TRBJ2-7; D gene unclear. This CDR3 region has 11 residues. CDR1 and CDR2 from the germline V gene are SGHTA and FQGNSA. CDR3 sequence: CASSLAYGQYF. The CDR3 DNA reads TGTGCCAGCAGCTTAGCGTACGGGCAGTACTTC.

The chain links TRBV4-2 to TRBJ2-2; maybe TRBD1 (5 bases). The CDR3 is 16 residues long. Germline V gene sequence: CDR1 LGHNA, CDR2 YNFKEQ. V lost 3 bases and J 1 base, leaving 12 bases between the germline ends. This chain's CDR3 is CASSQFFDRNTGELFF. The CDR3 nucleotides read TGTGCCAGCAGCCAGTTTTTCGACAGGAACACCGGGGAGCTGTTTTTT.

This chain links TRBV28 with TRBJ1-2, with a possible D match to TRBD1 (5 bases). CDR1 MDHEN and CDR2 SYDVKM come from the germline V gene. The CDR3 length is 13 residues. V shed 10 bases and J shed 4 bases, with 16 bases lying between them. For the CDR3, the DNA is TGTGCCATCGGGGGTGACAGAGTCTATGGCTACACCTTC. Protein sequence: CAIGGDRVYGYTF.

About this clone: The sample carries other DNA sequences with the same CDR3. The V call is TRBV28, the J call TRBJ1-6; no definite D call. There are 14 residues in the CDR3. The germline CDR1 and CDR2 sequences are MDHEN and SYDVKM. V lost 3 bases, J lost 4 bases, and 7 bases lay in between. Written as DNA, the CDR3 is TGTGCCAGCAGTTTTTTGCAGTATAATTCACCCCTCCACTTT. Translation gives CASSFLQYNSPLHF.

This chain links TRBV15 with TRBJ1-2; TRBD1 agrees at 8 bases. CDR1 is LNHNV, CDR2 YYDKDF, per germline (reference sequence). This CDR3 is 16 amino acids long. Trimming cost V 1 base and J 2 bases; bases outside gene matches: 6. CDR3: CATSRGTGTPNYGYTF. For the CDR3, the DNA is TGTGCCACCAGCAGAGGGACAGGGACTCCAAACTATGGCTACACCTTC.

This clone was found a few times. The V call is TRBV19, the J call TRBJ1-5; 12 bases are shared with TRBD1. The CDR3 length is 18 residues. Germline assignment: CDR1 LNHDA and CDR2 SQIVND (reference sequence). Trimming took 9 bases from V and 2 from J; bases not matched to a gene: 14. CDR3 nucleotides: TGTGCCAGCGAATACCTAGGGACAGGGGGCCTTGGCAATCAGCCCCAGCATTTT. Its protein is CASEYLGTGGLGNQPQHF.

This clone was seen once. This CDR3 reads CAWRLSHRDRGLYEQFF. The DNA of the CDR3 is TGTGCCTGGAGGCTATCCCACCGGGACAGGGGTTTGTATGAGCAGTTCTTC. The V and J genes are TRBV30 and TRBJ2-1; 10 bases match TRBD1. V was pared by 3 bases and J by 8 bases, with 16 bases of the junction left unmatched. The germline gives CDR1 GTSNPN, CDR2 SVGIG (reference sequence). This CDR3 spans 17 amino acids.

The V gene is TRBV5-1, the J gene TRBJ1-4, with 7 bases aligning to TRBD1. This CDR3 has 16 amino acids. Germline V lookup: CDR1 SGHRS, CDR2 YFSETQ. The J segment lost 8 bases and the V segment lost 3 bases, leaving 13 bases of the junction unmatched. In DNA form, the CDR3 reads TGCGCCAGCAGCTACACACGACAGGGATCGGGAGAAAAACTGTTTTTT. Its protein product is CASSYTRQGSGEKLFF.

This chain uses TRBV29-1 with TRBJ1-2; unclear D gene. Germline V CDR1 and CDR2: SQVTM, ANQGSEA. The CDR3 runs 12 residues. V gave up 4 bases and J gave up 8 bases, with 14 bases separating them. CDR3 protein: CSVVKGVGGYTF. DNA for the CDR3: TGCAGCGTTGTAAAAGGAGTTGGAGGCTACACCTTC.

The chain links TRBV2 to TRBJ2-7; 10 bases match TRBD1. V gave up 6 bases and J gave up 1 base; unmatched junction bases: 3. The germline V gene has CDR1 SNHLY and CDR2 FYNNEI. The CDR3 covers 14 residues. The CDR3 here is CASSRDRGSYEQYF. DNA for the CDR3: TGTGCCAGCAGCCGGGACAGGGGTTCCTACGAGCAGTACTTC.

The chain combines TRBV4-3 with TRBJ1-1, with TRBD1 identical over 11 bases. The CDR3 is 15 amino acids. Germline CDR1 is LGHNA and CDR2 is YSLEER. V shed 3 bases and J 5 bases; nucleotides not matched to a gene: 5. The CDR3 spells CASSQDRGLSTEAFF. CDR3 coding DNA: TGCGCCAGCAGCCAGGACAGGGGGCTAAGTACTGAAGCTTTCTTT.

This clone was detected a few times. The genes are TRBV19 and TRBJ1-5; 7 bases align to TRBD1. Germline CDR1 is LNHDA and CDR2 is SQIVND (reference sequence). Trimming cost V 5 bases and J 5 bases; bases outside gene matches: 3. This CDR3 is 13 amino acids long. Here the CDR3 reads CASSVDRDQPQHF. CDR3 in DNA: TGTGCCAGTAGTGTTGACAGGGATCAGCCCCAGCATTTT.

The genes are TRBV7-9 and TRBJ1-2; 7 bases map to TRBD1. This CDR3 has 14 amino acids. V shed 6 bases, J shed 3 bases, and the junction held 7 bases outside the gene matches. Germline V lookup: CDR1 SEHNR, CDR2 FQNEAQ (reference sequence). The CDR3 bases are TGTGCCAGCAGTCAAACAGGACAGGACTATGGCTACACCTTC. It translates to CASSQTGQDYGYTF.

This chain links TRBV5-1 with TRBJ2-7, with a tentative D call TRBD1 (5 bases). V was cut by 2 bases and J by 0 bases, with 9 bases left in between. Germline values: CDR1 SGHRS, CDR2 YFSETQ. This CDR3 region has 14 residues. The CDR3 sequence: CASSFRESSYEQYF. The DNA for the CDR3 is TGCGCCAGCAGCTTCAGGGAAAGCTCCTACGAGCAGTACTTC.

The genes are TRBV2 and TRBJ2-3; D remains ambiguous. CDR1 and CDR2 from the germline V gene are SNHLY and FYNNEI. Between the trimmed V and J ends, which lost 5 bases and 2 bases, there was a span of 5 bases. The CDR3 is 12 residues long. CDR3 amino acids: CASSLFTDTQYF. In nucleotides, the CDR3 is TGTGCCAGCAGTCTTTTCACAGATACGCAGTATTTT.

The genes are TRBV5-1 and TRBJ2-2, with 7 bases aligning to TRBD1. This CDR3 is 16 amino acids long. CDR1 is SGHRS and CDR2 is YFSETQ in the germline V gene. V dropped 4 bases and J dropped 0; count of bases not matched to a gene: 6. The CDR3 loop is CASSGPGQTNTGELFF. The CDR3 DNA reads TGCGCCAGCAGCGGGCCGGGACAGACGAACACCGGGGAGCTGTTTTTT.

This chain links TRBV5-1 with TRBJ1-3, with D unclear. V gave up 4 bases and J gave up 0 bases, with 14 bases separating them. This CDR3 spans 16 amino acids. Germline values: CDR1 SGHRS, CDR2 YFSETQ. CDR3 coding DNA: TGCGCCAGCAGCCGGGGTGCGCCGAGCTCTGGAAACACCATATATTTT. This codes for CASSRGAPSSGNTIYF.

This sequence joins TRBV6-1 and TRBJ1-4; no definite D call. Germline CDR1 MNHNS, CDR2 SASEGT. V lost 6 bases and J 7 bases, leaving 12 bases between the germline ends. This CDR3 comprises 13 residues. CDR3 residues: CASRWADFEKLFF. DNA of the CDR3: TGTGCCAGCAGGTGGGCAGATTTTGAAAAACTGTTTTTT.

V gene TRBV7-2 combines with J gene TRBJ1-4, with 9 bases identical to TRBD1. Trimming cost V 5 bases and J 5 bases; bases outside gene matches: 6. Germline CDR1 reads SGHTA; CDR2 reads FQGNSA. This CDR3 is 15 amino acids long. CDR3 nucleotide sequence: TGTGCCAGCAGCCTGTGGACAGGGGCGAATGAAAAACTGTTTTTT. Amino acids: CASSLWTGANEKLFF.